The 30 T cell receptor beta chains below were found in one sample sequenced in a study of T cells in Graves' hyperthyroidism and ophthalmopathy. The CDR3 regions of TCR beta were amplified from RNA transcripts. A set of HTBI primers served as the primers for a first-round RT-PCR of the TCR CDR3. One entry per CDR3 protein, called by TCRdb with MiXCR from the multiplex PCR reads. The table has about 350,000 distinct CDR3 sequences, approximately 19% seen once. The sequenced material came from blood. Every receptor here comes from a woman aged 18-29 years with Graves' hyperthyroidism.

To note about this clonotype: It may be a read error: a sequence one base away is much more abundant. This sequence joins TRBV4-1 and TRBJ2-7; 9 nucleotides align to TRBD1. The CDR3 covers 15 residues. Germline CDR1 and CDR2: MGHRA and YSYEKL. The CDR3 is CASSPGDRDSYERYF. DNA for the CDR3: TGCGCCAGCAGCCCAGGGGACAGGGACTCCTACGAGCGGTACTTC.

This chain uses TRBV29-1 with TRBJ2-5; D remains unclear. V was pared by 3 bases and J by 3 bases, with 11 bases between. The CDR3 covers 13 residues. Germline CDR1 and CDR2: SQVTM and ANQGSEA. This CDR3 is CSVEVGGKETQYF. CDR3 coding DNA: TGCAGCGTTGAGGTCGGCGGAAAAGAGACCCAGTACTTC.

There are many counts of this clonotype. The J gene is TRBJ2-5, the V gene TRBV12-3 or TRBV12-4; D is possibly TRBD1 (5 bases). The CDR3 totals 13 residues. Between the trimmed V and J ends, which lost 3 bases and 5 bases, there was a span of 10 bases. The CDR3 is CASSLSRDETQYF. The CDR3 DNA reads TGTGCCAGCAGTTTGTCCAGGGATGAGACCCAGTACTTC.

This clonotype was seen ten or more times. The CDR3 here is CASSLLGQTQISNQPQHF. Here the CDR3 DNA reads TGTGCCAGCAGTTTATTAGGACAGACTCAAATTAGCAATCAGCCCCAGCATTTT. The V call is TRBV28, the J call TRBJ1-5, with D possibly TRBD1 on 6 matching bases. V was clipped by 1 base and J by 0 bases, with 16 bases between them. The CDR3 totals 18 residues. CDR1 and CDR2 from the germline V gene are MDHEN and SYDVKM.

The CDR3 spells CAISEGAIGANVLTF. CDR3 DNA sequence: TGTGCCATCAGTGAGGGGGCAATTGGGGCCAACGTCCTGACTTTC. The gene calls are TRBV10-3 and TRBJ2-6; a weak D match, TRBD1 (5 bases). CDR1 and CDR2 from the germline V gene are ENHRY and SYGVKD. The CDR3 is 15 amino acids. Trimming shortened V by 2 bases and J by 3 bases, and 8 bases separated the two germline ends.

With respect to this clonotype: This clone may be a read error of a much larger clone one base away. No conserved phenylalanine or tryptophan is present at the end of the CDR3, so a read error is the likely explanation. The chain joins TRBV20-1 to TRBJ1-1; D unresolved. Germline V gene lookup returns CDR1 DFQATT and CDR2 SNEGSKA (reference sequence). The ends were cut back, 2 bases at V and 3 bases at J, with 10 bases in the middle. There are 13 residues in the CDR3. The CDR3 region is CSARPTWYTEAFV. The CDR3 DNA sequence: TGCAGTGCTAGACCAACCTGGTACACTGAAGCTTTCGTT.

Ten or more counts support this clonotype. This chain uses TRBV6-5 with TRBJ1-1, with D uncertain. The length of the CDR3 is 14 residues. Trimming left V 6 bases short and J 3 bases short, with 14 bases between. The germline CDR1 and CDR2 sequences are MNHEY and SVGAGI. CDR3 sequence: CASSRTGRDTEAFF. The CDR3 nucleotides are TGTGCCAGCAGCAGGACCGGGAGGGACACTGAAGCTTTCTTT.

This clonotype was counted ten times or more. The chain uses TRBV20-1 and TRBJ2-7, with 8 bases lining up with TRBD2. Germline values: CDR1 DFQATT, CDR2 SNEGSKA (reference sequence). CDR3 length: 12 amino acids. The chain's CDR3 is CSTGTSRYEQYF. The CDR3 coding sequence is TGCAGCACCGGGACTAGTCGCTACGAGCAGTACTTC.

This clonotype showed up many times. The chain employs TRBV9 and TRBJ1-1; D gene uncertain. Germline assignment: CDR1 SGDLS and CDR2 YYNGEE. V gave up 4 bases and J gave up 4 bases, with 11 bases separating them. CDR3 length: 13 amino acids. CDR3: CASSQNWGTEAFF. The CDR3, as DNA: TGTGCCAGCAGCCAGAACTGGGGCACTGAAGCTTTCTTT. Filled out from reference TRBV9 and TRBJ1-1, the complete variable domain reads DSGVTQTPKHLITATGQRVTLRCSPRSGDLSVYWYQQSLDQGLQFLIQYYNGEERAKGNILERFSAQQFPDLHSELNLSSLELGDSALYFCASSQNWGTEAFFGQGTRLTVV.

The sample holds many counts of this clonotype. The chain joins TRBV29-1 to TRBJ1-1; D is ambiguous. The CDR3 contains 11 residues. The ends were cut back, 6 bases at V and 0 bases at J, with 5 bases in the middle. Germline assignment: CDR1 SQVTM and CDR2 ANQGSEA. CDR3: CSVHLNTEAFF. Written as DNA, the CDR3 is TGCAGCGTGCATTTGAACACTGAAGCTTTCTTT.

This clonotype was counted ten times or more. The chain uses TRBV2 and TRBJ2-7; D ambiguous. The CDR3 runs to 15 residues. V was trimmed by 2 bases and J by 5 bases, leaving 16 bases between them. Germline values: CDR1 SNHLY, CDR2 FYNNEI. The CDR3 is CASSEMAFTRNEQYF. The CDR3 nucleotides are TGTGCCAGCAGTGAAATGGCATTTACCCGAAACGAGCAGTACTTC.

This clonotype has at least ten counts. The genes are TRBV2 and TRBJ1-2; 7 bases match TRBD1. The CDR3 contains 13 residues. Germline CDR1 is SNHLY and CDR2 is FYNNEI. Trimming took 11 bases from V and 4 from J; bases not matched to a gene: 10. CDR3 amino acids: CAQRTGAGYGYTF. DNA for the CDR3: TGTGCCCAGAGGACAGGAGCCGGCTATGGCTACACCTTC.

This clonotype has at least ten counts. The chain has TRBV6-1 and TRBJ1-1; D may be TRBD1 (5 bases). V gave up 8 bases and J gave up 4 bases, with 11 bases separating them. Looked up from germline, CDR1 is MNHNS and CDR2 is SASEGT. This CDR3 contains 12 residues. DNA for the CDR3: TGTGCCAGCGGAGTCAGGGTCACTGAAGCTTTCTTT. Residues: CASGVRVTEAFF.

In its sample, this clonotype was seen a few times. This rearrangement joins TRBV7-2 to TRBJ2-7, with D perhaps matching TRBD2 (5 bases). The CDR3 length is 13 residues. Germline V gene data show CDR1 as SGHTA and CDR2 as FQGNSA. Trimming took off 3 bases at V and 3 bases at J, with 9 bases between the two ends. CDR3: CASSFVGSYEQYF. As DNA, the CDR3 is TGTGCCAGCAGCTTTGTAGGGAGCTACGAGCAGTACTTC. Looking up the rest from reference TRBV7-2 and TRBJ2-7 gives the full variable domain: GAGVSQSPSNKVTEKGKDVELRCDPISGHTALYWYRQSLGQGLEFLIYFQGNSAPDKSGLPSDRFSAERTGGSVSTLTIQRTQQEDSAVYLCASSFVGSYEQYFGPGTRLTVT.

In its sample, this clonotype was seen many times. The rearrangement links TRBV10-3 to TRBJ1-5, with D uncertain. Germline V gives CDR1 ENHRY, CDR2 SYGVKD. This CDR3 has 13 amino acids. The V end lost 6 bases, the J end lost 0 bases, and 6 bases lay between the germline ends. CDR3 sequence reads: CAISAYSNQPQHF. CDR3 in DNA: TGTGCCATCAGCGCTTATAGCAATCAGCCCCAGCATTTT.

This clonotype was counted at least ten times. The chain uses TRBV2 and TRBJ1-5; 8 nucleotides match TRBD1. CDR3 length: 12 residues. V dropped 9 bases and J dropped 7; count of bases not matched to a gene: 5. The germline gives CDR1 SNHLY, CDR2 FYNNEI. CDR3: CASDRGGQPQHF. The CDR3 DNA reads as TGTGCCAGTGACAGGGGCGGGCAGCCCCAGCATTTT.

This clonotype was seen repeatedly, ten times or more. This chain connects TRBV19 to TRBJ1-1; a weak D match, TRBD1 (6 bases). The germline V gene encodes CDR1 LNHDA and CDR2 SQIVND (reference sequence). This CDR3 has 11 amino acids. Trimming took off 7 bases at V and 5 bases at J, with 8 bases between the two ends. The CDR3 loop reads CASKTGTEAFF. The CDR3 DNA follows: TGTGCCAGTAAAACAGGGACTGAAGCTTTCTTT.

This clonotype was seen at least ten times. CDR3 nucleotides: TGTGCCAGCAGCCGACCAAAAGGGGAGCGGATCCAAGAGACCCAGTACTTC. Protein sequence: CASSRPKGERIQETQYF. The chain joins TRBV11-2 to TRBJ2-5; TRBD1 or TRBD2 may be the D gene (5 bases each). Germline CDR1 SGHAT, CDR2 FQNNGV. V gave up 5 bases and J gave up 1 base, with 20 bases separating them. The CDR3 contains 17 residues.

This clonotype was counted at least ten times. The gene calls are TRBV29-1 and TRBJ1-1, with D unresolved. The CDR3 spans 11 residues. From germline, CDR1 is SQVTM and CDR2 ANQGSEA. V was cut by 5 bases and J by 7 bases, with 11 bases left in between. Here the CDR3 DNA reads TGCAGCGTTCTGGAGGGCGGTGAAGCTTTCTTT. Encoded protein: CSVLEGGEAFF.

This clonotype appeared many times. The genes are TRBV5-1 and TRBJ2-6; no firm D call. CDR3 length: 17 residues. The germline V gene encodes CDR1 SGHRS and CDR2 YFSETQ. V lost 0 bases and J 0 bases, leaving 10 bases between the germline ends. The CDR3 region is CASSLAGLRSGANVLTF. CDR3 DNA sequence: TGCGCCAGCAGCTTGGCAGGTCTCCGCTCTGGGGCCAACGTCCTGACTTTC.

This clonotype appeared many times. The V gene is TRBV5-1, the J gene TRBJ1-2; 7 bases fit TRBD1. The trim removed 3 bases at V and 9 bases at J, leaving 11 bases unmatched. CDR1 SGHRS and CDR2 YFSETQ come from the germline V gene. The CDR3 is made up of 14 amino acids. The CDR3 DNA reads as TGCGCCAGCAGCTCGGACAGGATCCCCCTAAGCTACACCTTC. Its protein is CASSSDRIPLSYTF.

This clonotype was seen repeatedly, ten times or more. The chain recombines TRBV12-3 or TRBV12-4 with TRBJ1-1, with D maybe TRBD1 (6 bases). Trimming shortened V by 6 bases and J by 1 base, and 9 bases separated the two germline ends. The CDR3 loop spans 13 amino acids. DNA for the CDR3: TGTGCCAGCAGGTACAGGGAGAACACTGAAGCTTTCTTT. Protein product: CASRYRENTEAFF.

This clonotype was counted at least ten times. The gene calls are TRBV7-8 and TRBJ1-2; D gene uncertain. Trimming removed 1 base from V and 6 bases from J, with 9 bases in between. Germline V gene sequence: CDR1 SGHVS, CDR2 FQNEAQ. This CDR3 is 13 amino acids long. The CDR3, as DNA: TGTGCCAGCAGCTTAGGGGTCGGGAATGGCTACACCTTC. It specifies CASSLGVGNGYTF.

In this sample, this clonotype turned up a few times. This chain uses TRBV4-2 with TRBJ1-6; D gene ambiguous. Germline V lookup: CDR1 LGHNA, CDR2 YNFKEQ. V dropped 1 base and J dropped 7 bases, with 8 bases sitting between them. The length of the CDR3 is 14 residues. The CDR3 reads CASSQVAGNSPLHF. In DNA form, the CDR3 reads TGTGCCAGCAGCCAAGTTGCAGGAAATTCACCCCTCCACTTT.

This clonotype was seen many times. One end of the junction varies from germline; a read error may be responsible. The CDR3: CASSFLQGTQYF. CDR3 bases: TGTGCCAGCAGTTTCCTCCAAGGGACCCAGTACTTC. The genes are TRBV27 and TRBJ2-5; D ambiguous. CDR1 and CDR2 (germline): MNHEY, SMNVEV (reference sequence). The CDR3 runs 12 residues.

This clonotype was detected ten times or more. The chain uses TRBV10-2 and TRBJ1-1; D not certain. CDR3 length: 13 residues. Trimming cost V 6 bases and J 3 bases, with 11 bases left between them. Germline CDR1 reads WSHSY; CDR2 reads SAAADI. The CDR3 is CASRGRRDTEAFF. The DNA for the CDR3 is TGCGCCAGCAGGGGCCGCCGGGACACTGAAGCTTTCTTT.

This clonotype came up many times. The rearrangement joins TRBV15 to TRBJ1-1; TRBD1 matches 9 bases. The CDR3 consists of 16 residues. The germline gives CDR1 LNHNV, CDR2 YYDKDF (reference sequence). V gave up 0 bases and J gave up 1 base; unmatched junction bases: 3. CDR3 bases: TGTGCCACCAGCAGAGATCCGACAGGGGGGAACACTGAAGCTTTCTTT. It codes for CATSRDPTGGNTEAFF.

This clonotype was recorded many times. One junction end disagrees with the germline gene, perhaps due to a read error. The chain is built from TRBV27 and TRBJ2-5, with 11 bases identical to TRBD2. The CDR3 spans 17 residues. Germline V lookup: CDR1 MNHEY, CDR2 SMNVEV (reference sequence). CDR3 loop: CASSLSRLAGSQETQYF. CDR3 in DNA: TGTGCCAGCAGTCTATCTCGACTAGCGGGGTCGCAAGAGACCCAGTACTTC.

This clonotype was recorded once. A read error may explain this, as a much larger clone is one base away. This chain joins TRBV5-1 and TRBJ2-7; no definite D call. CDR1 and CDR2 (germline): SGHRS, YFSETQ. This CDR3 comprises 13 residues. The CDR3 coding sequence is TGCACCAGCAGCGAATCCTCTTCCTACGAGCAGTACTTC. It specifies CTSSESSSYEQYF.

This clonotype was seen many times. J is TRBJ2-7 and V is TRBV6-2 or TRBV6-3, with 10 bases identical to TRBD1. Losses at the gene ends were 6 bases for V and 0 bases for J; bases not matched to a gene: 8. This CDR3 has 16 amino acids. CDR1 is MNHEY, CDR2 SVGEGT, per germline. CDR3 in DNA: TGTGCCAGCAGACCTAGGGGACAGGGGCACTCCTACGAGCAGTACTTC. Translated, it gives CASRPRGQGHSYEQYF.